This T cell receptor beta chain emerged from a study of breast tumors, draining lymph nodes, adjacent tissues. The lymph nodes were axillary draining lymph nodes from breast cancer patients. TCRdb fed the multiplex PCR reads into MiXCR, producing one record per CDR3 protein. Of 65,000 to 80,000 distinct CDR3 sequences in the sample, 15% to 20% were seen once. This clonotype has a count of ten or more. Its antigen is currently unknown. Germline loops: CDR1 DFQATT, CDR2 SNEGSKA (reference sequence). Between the trimmed V and J ends, which lost 0 bases and 8 bases, there was a span of 16 bases. CDR3 length: 14 amino acids. Overall study findings and caveats: The lymph node origin of tumor T cells was framed as consistent with a hypothesis, not demonstrated. Findings are consistent with lymph node origin and intratumoral expansion of most tumor T cells. Compared with lymph nodes, tumors were less diverse; compared with nontumor tissue, more.

This receptor was obtained from a female donor with breast cancer. Some clones in this sample may be carry-over from other donors' samples. This sequence joins TRBV20-1 and TRBJ1-2; no definite D call. The sample consisted of axillary lymph node tissue. DNA for the CDR3: TGCAGTGCTAGAGAAGGGTCAGGTCCAAGGGGCTACACCTTC. The encoded protein is CSAREGSGPRGYTF.